Shown below are 31 T cell receptor beta chains from a single sample sequenced in a study of cytomegalovirus exposure and HLA in healthy donors (dated by TCRdb to the late 2010s). The library came from the immunoSEQ multiplex PCR assay. A mixture of 60 forward primers for TCR Vbeta segments and 13 reverse primers for TCR Jbeta segments was used in the multiplex PCR. TCRdb carries this immuneACCESS record with in-frame sequences only. Its versions omit some clonotypes, under half of them owing to an unresolved V gene in the studies checked, with the rest unexplained. For this sample there are approximately 100,000 clones; 70% to 80% appear just once. The ten largest clones add up to around 5.1% of the sample. The sample comprised PBMCs. All receptors come from a female donor in good health and CMV-seropositive.

The rearrangement uses TRBV4-2 and TRBJ2-7; tentatively, D is TRBD2 (5 bases). Germline V gives CDR1 LGHNA, CDR2 YNFKEQ. CDR3 length: 15 residues. Trimming pared 0 bases from V and 0 bases from J, leaving 9 bases between. The CDR3 DNA reads as TGTGCCAGCAGCCAAGATAGCGACTACTCCTACGAGCAGTACTTC. This sequence encodes CASSQDSDYSYEQYF.

The genes are TRBV4-3 and TRBJ1-4, with 9 positions matching TRBD1. Per the germline V gene, CDR1 is LGHNA and CDR2 is YSLEER. The junction had 2 bases not matched to a gene; V was cut back by 5 bases and J by 7 bases. The length of the CDR3 is 13 residues. The CDR3 DNA follows: TGCGCCAGCAGCTGGACAGGGGTTGAAAAACTGTTTTTT. It is translated as CASSWTGVEKLFF.

The chain is built from TRBV12-2 and TRBJ2-2; whether TRBD2, the table's D call, matches the DNA was not checked. TRBV12-2 has pseudogene status. This CDR3 is built from 21 residues. This CDR3 is CASRLRAGAGEILEFAGELFF. The CDR3 DNA follows: TGTGCAAGTCGCTTGAGGGCTGGAGCGGGAGAGATTCTAGAATTTGCCGGGGAGCTGTTTTTT.

This chain connects TRBV7-2 to TRBJ2-7; D is possibly TRBD2 (6 bases). This CDR3 region has 16 residues. V gave up 1 base and J gave up 0 bases, with 13 bases separating them. Germline values: CDR1 SGHTA, CDR2 FQGNSA. As DNA, the CDR3 is TGTGCCAGCAGCTTAGTCCCTAGCGCTACCTCCTACGAGCAGTACTTC. Its translation is CASSLVPSATSYEQYF.

The genes are TRBV10-1 and TRBJ2-2; D is ambiguous. CDR3 length: 13 amino acids. Trimming stripped 7 bases from V and 2 bases from J, with 8 bases between. Germline loops: CDR1 WNHNN, CDR2 SYGVQD (reference sequence). CDR3 loop: CASKDTNTGELFF. In DNA form, the CDR3 reads TGCGCCAGCAAAGACACTAACACCGGGGAGCTGTTTTTT.

In this sample, this clone turned up a few times. The J gene is TRBJ2-7, the V gene TRBV5-1; 7 bases align to TRBD1. Looked up from germline, CDR1 is SGHRS and CDR2 is YFSETQ. V lost 5 bases and J lost 0; bases outside the gene matches: 11. The CDR3 spans 16 residues. The CDR3 DNA reads TGCGCCAGCAGTTCACGACAGGGCCGGAGCTCCTACGAGCAGTACTTC. This gives the protein CASSSRQGRSSYEQYF.

The genes are TRBV5-1 and TRBJ1-3, with 12 bases lining up with TRBD1. Germline CDR1 and CDR2: SGHRS and YFSETQ. The trim removed 3 bases at V and 2 bases at J, leaving 3 bases unmatched. This CDR3 has 16 residues. CDR3 in DNA: TGCGCCAGCAGCTCTGGGACAGGGGGCACTGGAAACACCATATATTTT. The encoded protein is CASSSGTGGTGNTIYF.

The rearrangement links TRBV19 to TRBJ2-1, with D possibly being TRBD1 (7 bases). The CDR3 is made up of 13 amino acids. V dropped 3 bases and J dropped 6 bases, with 9 bases sitting between them. Germline-derived CDR1 and CDR2 are LNHDA and SQIVND (reference sequence). In DNA form, the CDR3 reads TGTGCCAGTAGTATGCAGGGGGGCAATGAGCAGTTCTTC. It yields the protein CASSMQGGNEQFF. The whole variable domain, filled in from reference TRBV19 and TRBJ2-1, reads DGGITQSPKYLFRKEGQNVTLSCEQNLNHDAMYWYRQDPGQGLRLIYYSQIVNDFQKGDIAEGYSVSREKKESFPLTVTSAQKNPTAFYLCASSMQGGNEQFFGPGTRLTVL.

V gene TRBV7-2 combines with J gene TRBJ1-3; 7 bases match TRBD1. The V segment lost 1 base and the J segment 4 bases; nucleotides outside the gene matches: 7. The CDR3 covers 16 residues. Per germline, CDR1 SGHTA and CDR2 FQGNSA. The CDR3: CASSLDPGGSGNTIYF. CDR3 sequence (DNA): TGTGCCAGCAGCTTAGATCCAGGGGGTTCAGGAAACACCATATATTTT.

This clone showed up just a few times. This chain uses TRBV5-1 with TRBJ1-1; possible D gene TRBD1, 5 bases. The CDR3 has 12 amino acids. Germline lookup yields CDR1 SGHRS and CDR2 YFSETQ. Trimming shortened V by 4 bases and J by 1 base, and 5 bases separated the two germline ends. For the CDR3, the DNA is TGCGCCAGCAGCCAGGGGAACACTGAAGCTTTCTTT. This translates into CASSQGNTEAFF.

The chain uses TRBV30 and TRBJ1-1, with a tentative D call TRBD1 (6 bases). Trimming pared 2 bases from V and 5 bases from J, leaving 15 bases between. Germline V gene sequence: CDR1 GTSNPN, CDR2 SVGIG (reference sequence). CDR3 length: 14 residues. CDR3 sequence reads: CAWSMGGRTTEAFF. For the CDR3, the DNA is TGTGCCTGGAGTATGGGGGGGCGGACAACTGAAGCTTTCTTT.

A single count supports this clone. This sequence joins TRBV6-1 and TRBJ1-2, with TRBD1 matching 7 bases. Looked up from germline, CDR1 is MNHNS and CDR2 is SASEGT. The CDR3 runs 15 residues. Losses at the gene ends were 6 bases for V and 0 bases for J; bases not matched to a gene: 7. The CDR3 region is CASRTHGTANYGYTF. CDR3 nucleotide sequence: TGTGCCAGCAGGACCCACGGGACAGCTAACTATGGCTACACCTTC.

The V and J genes are TRBV19 and TRBJ1-2; D might be TRBD1 (6 bases). This CDR3 is 14 amino acids long. CDR1 is LNHDA, CDR2 SQIVND, per germline (reference sequence). Trimming cost V 7 bases and J 5 bases, with 17 bases left between them. DNA for the CDR3: TGTGCCAGTAACTCCCCGGACAGAGGATATGGCTACACCTTC. Protein product: CASNSPDRGYGYTF.

The rearrangement uses TRBV6-6 and TRBJ2-5; 9 bases fit TRBD1. The V gene's germline CDR1 is MNHNY and CDR2 SVGAGI (reference sequence). This CDR3 spans 15 amino acids. The ends lost 7 bases at V and 5 bases at J; junction bases unmatched: 11. As DNA, the CDR3 is TGTGCCAGCACTTCTATCCGGGACAGGGAGGAGACCCAGTACTTC. Its translation: CASTSIRDREETQYF.

V and J are TRBV5-5 and TRBJ1-6; no clear D gene. The germline gives CDR1 SGHKS, CDR2 YYEKEE (reference sequence). The CDR3 has 16 residues. V gave up 2 bases and J gave up 0 bases, with 9 bases separating them. The CDR3 DNA follows: TGTGCCAGCAGCTTTGAGAGGAGCTCCTATAATTCACCCCTCCACTTT. This sequence encodes CASSFERSSYNSPLHF.

The chain recombines TRBV7-3 with TRBJ2-1, with D possibly TRBD1 on 5 matching bases. The ends were cut back, 5 bases at V and 2 bases at J, with 10 bases in the middle. This CDR3 has 14 residues. Germline V CDR1 and CDR2: SGHTA, FQGTGA. The CDR3 loop reads CASSQQGTYNEQFF. DNA of the CDR3: TGTGCCAGCAGCCAGCAGGGAACCTACAATGAGCAGTTCTTC.

V is TRBV27 and J is TRBJ2-3; no clear D gene. The CDR3 length is 16 residues. Germline CDR1 and CDR2: MNHEY and SMNVEV (reference sequence). V was clipped by 0 bases and J by 1 base, with 11 bases between them. The DNA of the CDR3 is TGTGCCAGCAGTTTATCTGGAGTAGATGGCACAGATACGCAGTATTTT. As protein: CASSLSGVDGTDTQYF.

The rearrangement links TRBV6-5 to TRBJ1-2; 8 nucleotides agree with TRBD1. The trim removed 5 bases at V and 7 bases at J, leaving 6 bases unmatched. Germline V gene data show CDR1 as MNHEY and CDR2 as SVGAGI. The CDR3 has 13 amino acids. Written as DNA, the CDR3 is TGTGCCAGCAGTCGGACAGGGTCTCGTGGCTACACCTTC. Translated: CASSRTGSRGYTF.

The J gene is TRBJ1-5, the V gene TRBV11-2, with a tentative D call TRBD1 (5 bases). Between the trimmed V and J ends, which lost 8 bases and 7 bases, there was a span of 15 bases. The CDR3 consists of 13 residues. From germline, CDR1 is SGHAT and CDR2 FQNNGV. CDR3 DNA: TGTGCCAGCCCCTGGGGGGGTTACCAGCCCCAGCATTTT. The encoded protein is CASPWGGYQPQHF.

The chain uses TRBV28 and TRBJ1-2, with 9 bases that match TRBD1. Germline values: CDR1 MDHEN, CDR2 SYDVKM. V shed 5 bases, J shed 6 bases, and the junction held 19 bases outside the gene matches. This CDR3 is 18 amino acids long. As DNA, the CDR3 is TGTGCCAGCAGTGGGGTCCTATCGGGACAGGGAGGCGGAAATGGCTACACCTTC. It translates to CASSGVLSGQGGGNGYTF.

This clone was recorded once. This chain links TRBV6-5 with TRBJ2-7, with TRBD1 matching over 9 bases. CDR3 length: 15 amino acids. Germline values: CDR1 MNHEY, CDR2 SVGAGI. V lost 6 bases and J lost 6; bases outside the gene matches: 12. CDR3 sequence reads: CASRSPGQGMGEQYF. CDR3 nucleotides: TGTGCCAGCAGGTCCCCGGGACAGGGTATGGGCGAGCAGTACTTC.

The chain combines TRBV5-1 with TRBJ2-1; 8 bases are a match to TRBD2. V was clipped by 4 bases and J by 3 bases; unmatched bases: 3. The CDR3 sequence is 14 residues long. The germline gives CDR1 SGHRS, CDR2 YFSETQ. CDR3 coding DNA: TGCGCCAGCAGCCACGGGAGGGGCTACAATGAGCAGTTCTTC. Amino acids: CASSHGRGYNEQFF.

V and J are TRBV6-1 and TRBJ2-6; 8 positions match TRBD1. CDR3 length equals 15 residues. CDR1 and CDR2 from the germline V gene are MNHNS and SASEGT. Trimming removed 7 bases from V and 6 bases from J; junction bases left unmatched: 8. The CDR3 here is CASNPTGAEANVLTF. The CDR3 DNA sequence: TGTGCCAGCAACCCGACAGGGGCCGAGGCCAACGTCCTGACTTTC.

The chain couples TRBV29-1 to TRBJ2-5; tentatively, D is TRBD2 (6 bases). Per germline, CDR1 SQVTM and CDR2 ANQGSEA. With 7 bases removed from V and 6 bases from J, the gap between germline ends came to 15 bases. The CDR3 runs 12 residues. CDR3 nucleotide sequence: TGCAGCGCCCGCCCGGGGGAGCAGACCCAGTACTTC. Translating it yields CSARPGEQTQYF.

This chain connects TRBV19 to TRBJ2-7; 9 positions match TRBD1. Germline V lookup: CDR1 LNHDA, CDR2 SQIVND (reference sequence). This CDR3 has 17 residues. The V segment lost 1 base and the J segment 7 bases; nucleotides outside the gene matches: 14. CDR3 sequence: CASSIGGTGQGSCEQYF. DNA for the CDR3: TGTGCCAGTAGTATAGGGGGCACGGGACAGGGTTCATGTGAGCAGTACTTC.

About this clone itself: Relative to the germline gene, one junction end is altered; a read error may explain this. V is TRBV7-7 and J is TRBJ1-4, with D maybe TRBD1 (6 bases). The CDR3 loop spans 14 amino acids. From germline, CDR1 is SSHAT and CDR2 FNYEAQ (reference sequence). The CDR3 loop reads CASSKQGSNEKLFF. The CDR3 DNA reads as TGTGCTAGCAGCAAACAGGGATCTAATGAAAAACTGTTTTTT.

V is TRBV9 and J is TRBJ2-4, with 7 positions matching TRBD1. Germline trimming cut 0 bases from V and 8 bases from J; bases unmatched to any gene: 8. The CDR3 runs to 15 residues. Germline V gene sequence: CDR1 SGDLS, CDR2 YYNGEE. The CDR3 sequence is CASSVEGARGDIQYF. The CDR3 DNA reads as TGTGCCAGCAGCGTAGAGGGGGCACGTGGGGACATTCAGTACTTC.

V gene TRBV6-1 combines with J gene TRBJ2-5; perhaps TRBD1 as D (5 bases). Trimming removed 7 bases from V and 5 bases from J, with 20 bases in between. This CDR3 comprises 15 residues. Germline V lookup: CDR1 MNHNS, CDR2 SASEGT. CDR3 sequence reads: CASINLSRPGETQYF. The DNA for the CDR3 is TGTGCCAGCATTAATCTCAGCCGCCCAGGGGAGACCCAGTACTTC.

V usage is TRBV5-1 and J usage is TRBJ2-3; TRBD2 matches at 13 bases. CDR1 SGHRS and CDR2 YFSETQ come from the germline V gene. V trimming: 3 bases; J trimming: 6 bases; junction bases outside the gene matches: 13. This CDR3 region has 18 residues. As DNA, the CDR3 is TGCGCCAGCAGCTCGGAGGAAGACGGACTAGCGGGGGCGGATACGCAGTATTTT. It yields the protein CASSSEEDGLAGADTQYF.

The genes are TRBV27 and TRBJ1-2, with D hard to call. Germline V gives CDR1 MNHEY, CDR2 SMNVEV (reference sequence). Trimming took 7 bases from V and 5 from J, leaving 2 bases between them. This CDR3 region has 9 residues. The CDR3 is CASTYGYTF. The CDR3 DNA reads TGTGCCAGCACGTATGGCTACACCTTC.

J is TRBJ1-2 and V is TRBV4-1, with D unresolved. This CDR3 comprises 16 residues. Trimming took off 3 bases at V and 4 bases at J, with 18 bases between the two ends. Germline values: CDR1 MGHRA, CDR2 YSYEKL. In DNA, the CDR3 is TGCGCCAGCAGCCACAAGGCGGGAGAGGGAGTCTATGGCTACACCTTC. Translating it yields CASSHKAGEGVYGYTF.